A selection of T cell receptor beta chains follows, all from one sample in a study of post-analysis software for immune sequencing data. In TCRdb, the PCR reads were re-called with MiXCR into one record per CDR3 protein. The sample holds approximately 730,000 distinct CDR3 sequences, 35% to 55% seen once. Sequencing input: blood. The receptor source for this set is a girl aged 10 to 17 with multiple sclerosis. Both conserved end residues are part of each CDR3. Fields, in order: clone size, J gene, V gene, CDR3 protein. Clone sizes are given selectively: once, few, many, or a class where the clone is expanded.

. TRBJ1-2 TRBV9 CASSVDLLGQDNYGYTF
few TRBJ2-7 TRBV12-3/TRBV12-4 CASSLGRAFGEQYF
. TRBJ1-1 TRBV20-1 CSAVGGGSAAFF
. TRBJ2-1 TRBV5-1 CASSRPSGRADEQFF
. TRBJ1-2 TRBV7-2 CASSLESLNYGYTF
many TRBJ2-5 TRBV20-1 CSLRVQETQYF
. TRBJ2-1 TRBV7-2 CASSSQAGGTYNEQFF
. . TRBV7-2 CASSLGLVEQYF
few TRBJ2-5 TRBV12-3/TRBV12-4 CASSILRGSETQYF
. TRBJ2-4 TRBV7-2 CASSASGTGGNIQYF
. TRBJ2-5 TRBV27 CASSLSSSGSETQYF
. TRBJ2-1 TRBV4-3 CASSQPLAGVYEQFF
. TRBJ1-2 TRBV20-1 CSQAAPAGGYTF
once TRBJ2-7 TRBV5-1 CASSYDRWGEQYF
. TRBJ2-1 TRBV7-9 CASSLSGGLAGEQFF
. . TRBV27 CASSSTGTYEQYF
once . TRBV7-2 CASRSRGRGETQYF
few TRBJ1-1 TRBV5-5 CASSLDWDRSNTEAFF
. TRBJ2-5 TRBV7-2 CASSRGTEETQYF
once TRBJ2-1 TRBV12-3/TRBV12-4 CASSLVGGVSSSYNEQFF
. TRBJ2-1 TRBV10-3 CAITTADRGRDEQFF
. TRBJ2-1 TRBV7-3 CASSSDGGEQFF
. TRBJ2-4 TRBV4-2 CASRLGRGSSGGSPYF
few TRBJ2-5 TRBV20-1 CSARDPLTSGVQETQYF
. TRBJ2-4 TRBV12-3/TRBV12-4 CASSKDRGIRIQYF
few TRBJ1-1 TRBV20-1 CSARKGEAFF